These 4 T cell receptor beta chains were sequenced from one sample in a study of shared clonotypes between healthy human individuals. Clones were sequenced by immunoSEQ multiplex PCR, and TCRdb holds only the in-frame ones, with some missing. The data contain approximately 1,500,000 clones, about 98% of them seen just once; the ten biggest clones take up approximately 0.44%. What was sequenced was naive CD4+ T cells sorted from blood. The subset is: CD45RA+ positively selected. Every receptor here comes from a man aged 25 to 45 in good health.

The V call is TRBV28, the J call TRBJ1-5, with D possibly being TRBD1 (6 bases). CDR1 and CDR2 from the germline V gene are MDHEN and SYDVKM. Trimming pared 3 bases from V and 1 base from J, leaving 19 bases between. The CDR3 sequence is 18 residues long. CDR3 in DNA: TGTGCCAGCAGTTTTCCCCCAGGACAGTTTTTGAGCAATCAGCCCCAGCATTTT. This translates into CASSFPPGQFLSNQPQHF.

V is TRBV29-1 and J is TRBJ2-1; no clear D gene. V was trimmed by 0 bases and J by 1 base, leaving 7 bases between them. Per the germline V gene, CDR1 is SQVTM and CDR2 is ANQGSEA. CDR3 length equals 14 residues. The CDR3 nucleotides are TGCAGCGTTGAAGATCGAAAGTCCTACAATGAGCAGTTCTTC. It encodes CSVEDRKSYNEQFF.

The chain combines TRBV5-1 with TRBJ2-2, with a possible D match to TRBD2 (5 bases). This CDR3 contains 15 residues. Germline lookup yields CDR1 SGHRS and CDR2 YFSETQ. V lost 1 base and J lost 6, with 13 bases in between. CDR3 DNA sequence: TGCGCCAGCAGCTTGAATCCGGGGTCACCCGGGGAGCTGTTTTTT. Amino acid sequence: CASSLNPGSPGELFF.

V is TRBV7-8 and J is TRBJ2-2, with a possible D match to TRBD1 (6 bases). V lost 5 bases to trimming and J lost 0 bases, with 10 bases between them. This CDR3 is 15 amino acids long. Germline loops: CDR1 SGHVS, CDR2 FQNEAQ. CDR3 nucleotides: TGTGCCAGCAGCCGCCGGACAGCGAACACCGGGGAGCTGTTTTTT. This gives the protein CASSRRTANTGELFF.